One T cell receptor (beta chain) is described in this entry. Its specificity is unknown. The data stem from a study of T cells after yellow fever vaccination. The germline gives CDR1 DFQATT, CDR2 SNEGSKA (reference sequence). CDR3 size: 12 residues. V gave up 0 bases and J gave up 6 bases, with 8 bases separating them. As TCR cDNA was made by 5'RACE template switching, a universal primer site and UMIs were added. Using its own MiXCR run on the 5' RACE reads, TCRdb lists one record per CDR3 protein. The sample carries about 580,000 distinct CDR3 sequences, roughly 17% recorded once. Study results and limitations: Most clones from primary vaccination resurfaced after the booster (around 97% CD4, over 75% CD8). Contaminating bulk clonotypes could be abundant in FACS-sorted repertoires. Some clonotypes were seen in both the CD4 and the CD8 compartments. These made up a small share and likely arose from convergent recombination.

The sample here was PBMCs, taken around 5 days after the first yellow fever vaccination. This TCR was sampled from a man younger than 30 who received the YFV17D yellow fever vaccine. The rearrangement uses TRBV20-1 and TRBJ1-2; D is possibly TRBD1 (5 bases). The CDR3 bases are TGCAGTGCTAGAGAAGTGGGGGATGGCTACACCTTC. As protein: CSAREVGDGYTF.